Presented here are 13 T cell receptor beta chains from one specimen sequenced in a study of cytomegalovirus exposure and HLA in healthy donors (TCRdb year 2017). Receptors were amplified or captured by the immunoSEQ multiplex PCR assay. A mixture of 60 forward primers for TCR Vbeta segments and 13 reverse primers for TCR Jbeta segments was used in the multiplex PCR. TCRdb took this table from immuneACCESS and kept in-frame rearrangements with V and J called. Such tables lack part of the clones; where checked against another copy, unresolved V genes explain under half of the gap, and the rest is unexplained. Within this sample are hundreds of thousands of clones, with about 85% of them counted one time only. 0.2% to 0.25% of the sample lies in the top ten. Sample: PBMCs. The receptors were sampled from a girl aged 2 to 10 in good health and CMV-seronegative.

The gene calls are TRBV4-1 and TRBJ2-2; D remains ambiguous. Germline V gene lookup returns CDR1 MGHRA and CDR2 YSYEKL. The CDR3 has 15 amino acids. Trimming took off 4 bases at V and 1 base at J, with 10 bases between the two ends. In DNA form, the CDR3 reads TGCGCCAGCAGCCGAAGAACAGTGAACACCGGGGAGCTGTTTTTT. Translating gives CASSRRTVNTGELFF.

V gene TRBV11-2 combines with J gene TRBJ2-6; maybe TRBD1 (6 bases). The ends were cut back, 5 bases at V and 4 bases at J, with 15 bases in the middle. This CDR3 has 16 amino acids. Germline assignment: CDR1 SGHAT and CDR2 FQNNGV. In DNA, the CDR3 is TGTGCCAGCAGCACCTTCAGGGGCCCCGGGGCCAACGTCCTGACTTTC. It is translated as CASSTFRGPGANVLTF.

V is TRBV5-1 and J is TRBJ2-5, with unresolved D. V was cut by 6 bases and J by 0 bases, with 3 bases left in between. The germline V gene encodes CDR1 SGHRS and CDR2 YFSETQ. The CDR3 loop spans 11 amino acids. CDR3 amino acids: CASTDQETQYF. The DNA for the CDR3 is TGCGCCAGCACCGACCAAGAGACCCAGTACTTC.

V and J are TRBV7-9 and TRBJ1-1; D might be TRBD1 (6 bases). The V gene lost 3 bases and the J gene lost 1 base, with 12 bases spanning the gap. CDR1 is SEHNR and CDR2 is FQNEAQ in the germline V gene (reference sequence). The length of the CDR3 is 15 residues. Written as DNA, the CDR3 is TGTGCCAGCAGCTTCCCCTCGACAGGGAACACTGAAGCTTTCTTT. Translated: CASSFPSTGNTEAFF.

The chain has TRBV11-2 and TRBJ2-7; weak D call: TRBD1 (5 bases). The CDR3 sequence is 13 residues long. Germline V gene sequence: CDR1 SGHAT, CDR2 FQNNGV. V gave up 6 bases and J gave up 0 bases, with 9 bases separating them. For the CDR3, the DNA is TGTGCCAGCAGTGGTAGGGGCTCCTACGAGCAGTACTTC. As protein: CASSGRGSYEQYF.

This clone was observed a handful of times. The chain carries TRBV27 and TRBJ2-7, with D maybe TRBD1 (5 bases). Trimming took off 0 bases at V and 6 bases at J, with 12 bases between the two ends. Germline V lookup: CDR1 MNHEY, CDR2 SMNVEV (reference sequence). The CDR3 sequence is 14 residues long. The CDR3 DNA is TGTGCCAGCAGTTTATCCTCCCCAGGGCCCGAGCAGTACTTC. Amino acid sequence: CASSLSSPGPEQYF.

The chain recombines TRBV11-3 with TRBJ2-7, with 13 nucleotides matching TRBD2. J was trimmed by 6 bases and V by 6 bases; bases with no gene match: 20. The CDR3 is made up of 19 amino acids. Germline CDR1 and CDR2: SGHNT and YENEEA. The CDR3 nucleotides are TGTGCCAGCAGACAAGGTACTAGCGGGGGGGGGCGATCTATAGCCGAGCAGTACTTC. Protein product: CASRQGTSGGGRSIAEQYF.

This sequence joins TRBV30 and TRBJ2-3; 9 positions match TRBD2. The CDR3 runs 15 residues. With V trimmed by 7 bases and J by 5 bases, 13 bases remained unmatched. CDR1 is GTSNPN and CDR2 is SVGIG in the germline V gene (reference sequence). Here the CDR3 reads CASAGPSGVGDTQYF. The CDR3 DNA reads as TGTGCCTCGGCGGGTCCTAGCGGGGTTGGAGATACGCAGTATTTT.

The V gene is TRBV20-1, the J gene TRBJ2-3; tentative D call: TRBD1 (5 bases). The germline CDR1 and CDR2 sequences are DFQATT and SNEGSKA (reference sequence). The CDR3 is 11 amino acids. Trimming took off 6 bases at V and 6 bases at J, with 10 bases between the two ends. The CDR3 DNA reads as TGCAGTGCCAGAACAGGCGATACGCAGTATTTT. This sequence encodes CSARTGDTQYF.

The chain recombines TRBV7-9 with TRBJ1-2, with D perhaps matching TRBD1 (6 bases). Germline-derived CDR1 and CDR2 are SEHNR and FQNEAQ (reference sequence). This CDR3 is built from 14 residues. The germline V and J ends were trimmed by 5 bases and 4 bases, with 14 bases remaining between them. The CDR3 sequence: CASSQGTSVYGYTF. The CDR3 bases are TGTGCCAGCAGCCAGGGGACATCTGTCTATGGCTACACCTTC.

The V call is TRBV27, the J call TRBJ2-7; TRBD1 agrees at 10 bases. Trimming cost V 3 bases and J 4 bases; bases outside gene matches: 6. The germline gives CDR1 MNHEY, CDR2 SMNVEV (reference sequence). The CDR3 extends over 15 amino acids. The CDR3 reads CASSLWDRGGYEQYF. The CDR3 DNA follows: TGTGCCAGCAGTTTGTGGGACAGGGGAGGGTACGAGCAGTACTTC.

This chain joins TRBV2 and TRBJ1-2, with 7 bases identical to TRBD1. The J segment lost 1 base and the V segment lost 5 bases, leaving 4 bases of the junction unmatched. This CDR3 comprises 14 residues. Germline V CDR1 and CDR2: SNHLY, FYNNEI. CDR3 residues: CASSTRQGNYGYTF. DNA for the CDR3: TGTGCCAGCAGTACCCGACAGGGTAACTATGGCTACACCTTC. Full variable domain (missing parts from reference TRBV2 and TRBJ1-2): EPEVTQTPSHQVTQMGQEVILRCVPISNHLYFYWYRQILGQKVEFLVSFYNNEISEKSEIFDDQFSVERPDGSNFTLKIRSTKLEDSAMYFCASSTRQGNYGYTFGSGTRLTVV.

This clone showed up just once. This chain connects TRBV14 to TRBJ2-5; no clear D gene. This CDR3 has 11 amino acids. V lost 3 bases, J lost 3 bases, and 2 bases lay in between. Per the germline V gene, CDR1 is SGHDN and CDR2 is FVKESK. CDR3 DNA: TGTGCCAGCAGCCACAAAGAGACCCAGTACTTC. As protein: CASSHKETQYF. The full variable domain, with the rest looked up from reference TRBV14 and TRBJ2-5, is EAGVTQFPSHSVIEKGQTVTLRCDPISGHDNLYWYRRVMGKEIKFLLHFVKESKQDESGMPNNRFLAERTGGTYSTLKVQPAELEDSGVYFCASSHKETQYFGPGTRLLVL.